These 26 T cell receptor beta chains originate from one sample sequenced in a study of T cells in Graves' hyperthyroidism and ophthalmopathy. The investigators amplified TCR beta CDR3 regions from RNA transcripts. HTBI primers drove first-round RT-PCR of the TCR CDR3. TCRdb re-analysed the multiplex PCR reads in MiXCR, keeping a single row per CDR3 protein. The data show under 550,000 distinct CDR3 sequences, about an eighth seen once. The source material was blood. All receptors derive from a woman aged 18-29 years with Graves' hyperthyroidism.

This clonotype was counted many times. The chain uses TRBV7-8 and TRBJ2-3; possibly TRBD2 for D (5 bases). CDR3 length equals 14 residues. Germline V gene sequence: CDR1 SGHVS, CDR2 FQNEAQ. V was pared by 5 bases and J by 1 base, with 10 bases between. The CDR3 DNA is TGTGCCAGCAGCCCGATGAGGGGCACAGATACGCAGTATTTT. It specifies CASSPMRGTDTQYF.

Of note for this clonotype: Possible read error: a much larger clone is one base away. The chain recombines TRBV12-3 or TRBV12-4 with TRBJ2-2; TRBD1 might be the D (6 bases). The CDR3 covers 16 residues. CDR3 DNA sequence: TGTGCCAGCAGTAAACCGACAGGAGCGAACACCGGGGAGCTGGTTTTT. Its translation is CASSKPTGANTGELVF.

Many counts were recorded for this clonotype. The chain joins TRBV14 to TRBJ2-1; 14 bases agree with TRBD2. Germline V gene sequence: CDR1 SGHDN, CDR2 FVKESK. With 2 bases clipped from V and 8 bases from J, the junction kept 5 bases outside the gene matches. The CDR3 length is 16 residues. CDR3 protein: CASSQPGLAGVYEQFF. CDR3 nucleotides: TGTGCCAGCAGCCAACCGGGACTAGCGGGAGTCTATGAGCAGTTCTTC.

This clonotype has a count of ten or more. The chain has TRBV5-1 and TRBJ2-1; 8 nucleotides align to TRBD2. The germline V gene has CDR1 SGHRS and CDR2 YFSETQ. The CDR3 is 13 amino acids. Trimming took 1 base from V and 13 from J; bases not matched to a gene: 7. CDR3 nucleotides: TGCGCCAGCAGCTTGTGGAATCGGGAGGGCCAGTTCTTC. The encoded protein is CASSLWNREGQFF.

This clonotype was detected many times. The chain recombines TRBV28 with TRBJ1-6; the D gene is possibly TRBD1 (5 bases). Germline assignment: CDR1 MDHEN and CDR2 SYDVKM. The CDR3 has 15 residues. Trimming pared 1 base from V and 3 bases from J, leaving 7 bases between. The CDR3 is CASSLYQGYNSPLHF. The CDR3 nucleotides read TGTGCCAGCAGTTTATACCAGGGCTATAATTCACCCCTCCACTTT.

This clonotype was seen ten or more times. The J gene is TRBJ2-7, the V gene TRBV12-3 or TRBV12-4; D might be TRBD2 (7 bases). This CDR3 has 17 amino acids. V shed 5 bases and J shed 4 bases, with 24 bases lying between them. The CDR3 nucleotides are TGTGCCAGCAGTCCCTCCTTGTGGGGGGAGGGGGGTTACGAGCAGTACTTC. This sequence encodes CASSPSLWGEGGYEQYF.

The chain employs TRBV28 and TRBJ1-6; 7 bases are a match to TRBD1. V lost 10 bases, J lost 7 bases, and 16 bases stayed unmatched. The germline V gene encodes CDR1 MDHEN and CDR2 SYDVKM. The CDR3 is 16 amino acids. CDR3: CATLETVQGSNSPLHF. DNA of the CDR3: TGTGCCACCCTCGAAACCGTACAGGGGTCGAATTCACCCCTCCACTTT. The full variable domain, its missing parts supplied by reference TRBV28 and TRBJ1-6, is DVKVTQSSRYLVKRTGEKVFLECVQDMDHENMFWYRQDPGLGLRLIYFSYDVKMKEKGDIPEGYSVSREKKERFSLILESASTNQTSMYLCATLETVQGSNSPLHFGNGTRLTVT.

Many counts were recorded for this clonotype. The chain recombines TRBV28 with TRBJ2-3; D is unclear. The V end lost 5 bases, the J end lost 4 bases, and 13 bases lay between the germline ends. The CDR3 spans 14 residues. CDR1 is MDHEN and CDR2 is SYDVKM in the germline V gene. Written as DNA, the CDR3 is TGTGCCAGCAGTCTGAGGTTTGGATCAGATACGCAGTATTTT. This sequence encodes CASSLRFGSDTQYF.

The chain uses TRBV29-1 and TRBJ2-3; D is perhaps TRBD1 (6 bases). Trimming pared 5 bases from V and 1 base from J, leaving 13 bases between. Per the germline V gene, CDR1 is SQVTM and CDR2 is ANQGSEA. CDR3 length: 14 residues. CDR3 nucleotide sequence: TGCAGCGTTATGGCAGGGGTACGCACAGATACGCAGTATTTT. Translation gives CSVMAGVRTDTQYF.

The sample holds many counts of this clonotype. V usage is TRBV27 and J usage is TRBJ2-1; no definite D call. In germline, CDR1 is MNHEY, CDR2 SMNVEV (reference sequence). Trimming stripped 3 bases from V and 7 bases from J, with 10 bases between. The CDR3 runs to 13 residues. CDR3 coding DNA: TGTGCCAGCAGTTTCCACGCCCCGAATGAGCAGTTCTTC. It codes for CASSFHAPNEQFF.

This clonotype was counted at least ten times. This chain links TRBV27 with TRBJ2-5, with 11 bases identical to TRBD1. The CDR3 runs to 16 residues. After removal of 5 bases from V and 6 bases from J, the junction contained 11 bases not matched to a gene. CDR1 and CDR2 (germline): MNHEY, SMNVEV (reference sequence). The CDR3 region is CASSPQGGDRGKTQYF. The CDR3 DNA sequence: TGTGCCAGCAGTCCCCAGGGTGGGGACAGGGGGAAGACCCAGTACTTC.

This clonotype showed up many times. This chain connects TRBV20-1 to TRBJ1-1, with D perhaps TRBD1 (6 bases). The CDR3 runs 15 residues. The V and J ends lost 1 base and 9 bases respectively, with 21 bases between them. The germline gives CDR1 DFQATT, CDR2 SNEGSKA (reference sequence). This chain's CDR3 is CSARGVMTGTQQAFF. CDR3 DNA: TGCAGTGCTAGAGGCGTAATGACCGGGACACAACAAGCTTTCTTT.

This clonotype was picked up many times. J is TRBJ1-1 and V is TRBV12-3 or TRBV12-4; D is unresolved. The V end was cut by 3 bases, the J end by 6 bases, with 8 bases between. The CDR3 is 12 amino acids. CDR3 DNA sequence: TGTGCCAGCAGTTTCTCTGGGCCTGAAGCTTTCTTT. It codes for CASSFSGPEAFF.

This clonotype was recorded a few times. The V call is TRBV19, the J call TRBJ1-5; TRBD1 agrees at 7 bases. This CDR3 has 17 amino acids. Germline V lookup: CDR1 LNHDA, CDR2 SQIVND (reference sequence). V trimming: 8 bases; J trimming: 5 bases; junction bases outside the gene matches: 18. The CDR3 sequence: CASELSVSTGRDQPQHF. In nucleotides, the CDR3 is TGTGCCAGTGAACTGTCGGTATCGACAGGGAGGGATCAGCCCCAGCATTTT.

This clonotype was counted many times. The V gene is TRBV7-9, the J gene TRBJ2-5; D is possibly TRBD2 (7 bases). The length of the CDR3 is 14 residues. The germline V gene encodes CDR1 SEHNR and CDR2 FQNEAQ (reference sequence). Trimming took 5 bases from V and 4 from J, leaving 14 bases between them. In nucleotides, the CDR3 is TGTGCCAGCAGCCTCGCGCGGGGGCTAGAGACCCAGTACTTC. It is translated as CASSLARGLETQYF.

This clonotype was picked up many times. CDR3 in DNA: TGTGCCAGCAGTAGGCTAGCGGGAGAAGTATACAATGAGCAGTTCTTC. Translating gives CASSRLAGEVYNEQFF. V and J are TRBV27 and TRBJ2-1; 10 bases map to TRBD2. CDR3 length equals 16 residues. J lost 4 bases, V lost 5 bases, and 8 bases had no gene match. Germline CDR1 reads MNHEY; CDR2 reads SMNVEV (reference sequence).

This clonotype was picked up a small number of times. The J gene is TRBJ2-5, the V gene TRBV29-1, with D perhaps TRBD1 or TRBD2 (6 bases each). Trimming took 7 bases from V and 4 from J, leaving 16 bases between them. Germline CDR1 is SQVTM and CDR2 is ANQGSEA. The CDR3 extends over 13 amino acids. CDR3 sequence reads: CSAEGGWGETQYF. The CDR3 region has the DNA TGCAGCGCCGAGGGGGGCTGGGGAGAGACCCAGTACTTC.

The chain carries TRBV29-1 and TRBJ2-1, with D perhaps assigned TRBD1 or TRBD2 (5 bases each). V lost 6 bases and J 4 bases, leaving 19 bases between the germline ends. CDR3 length: 15 amino acids. CDR1 SQVTM and CDR2 ANQGSEA come from the germline V gene. CDR3 protein: CSVAGARSNYNEQFF. Here the CDR3 DNA reads TGCAGCGTGGCCGGGGCTAGAAGTAATTACAATGAGCAGTTCTTC.

This clonotype was seen many times. The J gene is TRBJ1-2, the V gene TRBV30; 11 bases align to TRBD1. V lost 2 bases to trimming and J lost 7 bases; unmatched junction nucleotides: 9. From germline, CDR1 is GTSNPN and CDR2 SVGIG (reference sequence). The CDR3 is made up of 15 amino acids. CDR3 in amino acids: CAWSTRWTGGSGYTF. CDR3 bases: TGTGCCTGGAGTACAAGATGGACAGGGGGCTCTGGCTACACCTTC.

This clonotype has a count of ten or more. The J gene is TRBJ1-1, the V gene TRBV28, with D unresolved. The CDR3 consists of 15 residues. Trimming removed 3 bases from V and 0 bases from J, with 11 bases in between. The germline V gene has CDR1 MDHEN and CDR2 SYDVKM. As DNA, the CDR3 is TGTGCCAGCAGTTTCTTCAGAGGGATGAACACTGAAGCTTTCTTT. Translating it yields CASSFFRGMNTEAFF.

This clonotype occurred many times. The rearrangement links TRBV13 to TRBJ2-1; D is uncertain. Trimming took 3 bases from V and 9 from J, leaving 9 bases between them. This CDR3 contains 12 residues. The V gene's germline CDR1 is PRHDT and CDR2 FYEKMQ (reference sequence). DNA for the CDR3: TGTGCCAGCAGCTTGGTAGGGTCTGAGCAGTTCTTC. Protein sequence: CASSLVGSEQFF.

This clonotype showed up just a few times. The chain is built from TRBV20-1 and TRBJ2-5, with 12 bases aligning to TRBD1. Germline lookup yields CDR1 DFQATT and CDR2 SNEGSKA (reference sequence). V lost 6 bases to trimming and J lost 2 bases; unmatched junction nucleotides: 10. The CDR3 runs to 16 residues. CDR3 in amino acids: CSATGTGGVNQETQYF. In DNA form, the CDR3 reads TGCAGTGCAACCGGGACAGGGGGCGTCAATCAAGAGACCCAGTACTTC.

This clonotype was recorded a few times. The CDR3 sequence: CASSDPGSLSEKLFF. The CDR3 DNA follows: TGTGCCAGCAGTGACCCAGGGAGTCTCAGTGAAAAACTGTTTTTT. V gene TRBV25-1 combines with J gene TRBJ1-4; tentatively, D is TRBD1 (5 bases). Germline CDR1 MGHDK, CDR2 SYGVNS. Trimming took off 3 bases at V and 7 bases at J, with 15 bases between the two ends. The CDR3 is 15 residues long.

In this sample, this clonotype turned up many times. V is TRBV27 and J is TRBJ1-1; D not certain. The CDR3 is made up of 13 amino acids. Germline-derived CDR1 and CDR2 are MNHEY and SMNVEV (reference sequence). Trimming stripped 2 bases from V and 4 bases from J, with 8 bases between. CDR3 protein: CASSLGSGTEAFF. As DNA, the CDR3 is TGTGCCAGCAGTTTAGGTTCGGGCACTGAAGCTTTCTTT.

This clonotype was detected many times. V gene TRBV10-3 combines with J gene TRBJ2-3; possibly TRBD2 for D (6 bases). Trimming shortened V by 7 bases and J by 3 bases, and 11 bases separated the two germline ends. This CDR3 comprises 13 residues. The germline V gene encodes CDR1 ENHRY and CDR2 SYGVKD. CDR3 residues: CAITAGRTDTQYF. CDR3 DNA: TGTGCCATCACTGCAGGGAGGACAGATACGCAGTATTTT.

The sample holds many counts of this clonotype. The rearrangement joins TRBV9 to TRBJ2-5, with no clear D. The CDR3 length is 13 residues. V gave up 0 bases and J gave up 1 base, with 4 bases separating them. The germline V gene encodes CDR1 SGDLS and CDR2 YYNGEE. CDR3 protein: CASSVAPQETQYF. CDR3 DNA sequence: TGTGCCAGCAGCGTAGCTCCCCAAGAGACCCAGTACTTC.